This T cell receptor (beta chain) stems from a study of T-cell memory formation after mild COVID-19. In TCRdb, the 5' RACE reads were re-called with MiXCR into one record per CDR3 protein. Among a few hundred thousand distinct CDR3 sequences, roughly 8.2% were seen once, and the ten largest hold 22%. The germline gives CDR1 MNHNY, CDR2 SVGAGI (reference sequence). The CDR3 is 16 residues long. Trimming cost V 7 bases and J 0 bases, with 17 bases left between them. The TCR was taken from a man younger than 35 who had mild COVID-19 (a few samples of this study predate the infection). Cell type and time point are not known. V and J are TRBV6-6 and TRBJ2-3; the D gene could be TRBD1 or TRBD2 (6 bases each). Sequenced input: PBMCs or a T cell subset sorted from them (not recorded which). CDR3 nucleotides: TGTGCCAGCACTCAAAAGGGGGGTTGGAGCACAGATACGCAGTATTTT. Translating it yields CASTQKGGWSTDTQYF.